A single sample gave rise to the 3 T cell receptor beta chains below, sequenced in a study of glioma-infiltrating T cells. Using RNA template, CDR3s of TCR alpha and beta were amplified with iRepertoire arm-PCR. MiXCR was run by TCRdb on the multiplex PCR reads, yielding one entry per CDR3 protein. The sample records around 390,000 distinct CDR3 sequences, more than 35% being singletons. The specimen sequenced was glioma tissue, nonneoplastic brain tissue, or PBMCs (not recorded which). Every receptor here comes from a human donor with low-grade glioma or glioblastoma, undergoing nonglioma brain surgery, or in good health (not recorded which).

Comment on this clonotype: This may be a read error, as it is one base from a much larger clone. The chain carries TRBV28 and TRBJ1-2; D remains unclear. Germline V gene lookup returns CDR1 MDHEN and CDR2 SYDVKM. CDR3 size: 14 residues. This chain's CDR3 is CASSQVVANCGYTF. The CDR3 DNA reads TGTGCCAGCAGTCAAGTAGTCGCTAACTGTGGCTACACCTTC.

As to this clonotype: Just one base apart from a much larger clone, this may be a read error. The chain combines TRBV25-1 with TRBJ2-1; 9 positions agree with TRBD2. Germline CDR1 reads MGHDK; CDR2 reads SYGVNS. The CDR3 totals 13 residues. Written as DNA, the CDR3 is TGTGCCAGCAGTCTAGCGGGATTTGTAGAGCAGTTATTC. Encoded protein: CASSLAGFVEQLF.

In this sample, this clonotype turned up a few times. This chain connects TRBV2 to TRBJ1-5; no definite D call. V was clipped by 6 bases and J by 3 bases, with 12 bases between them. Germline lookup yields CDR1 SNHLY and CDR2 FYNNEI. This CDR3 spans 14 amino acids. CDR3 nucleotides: TGTGCCAGCAGGTCGTTAGGGTTCAATCAGCCCCAGCATTTT. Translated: CASRSLGFNQPQHF.